The clone carrying this TCR beta chain has just a few counts. Its antigen is unidentified. The source of the sample is a study of PD-1 blockade in classical Hodgkin lymphoma. Regarding the study as a whole: Reasons behind the repertoire differences stay unclear, perhaps disease activity or earlier therapy. The diversity seen at baseline in complete responders resembled that of newly diagnosed patients.

Clones were read by immunoSEQ multiplex PCR, and TCRdb kept only the in-frame ones, dropping some. The sample lists fewer than 30,000 clones; 72% were seen once. The time point was: cycle 4 day 1 (C4D1), after 5 to 7 weeks of nivolumab. All trial patients relapsed after autologous stem cell transplantation. The V end was cut by 5 bases, the J end by 4 bases, with 4 bases between. CDR3 length equals 11 residues. Germline CDR1 and CDR2: SNHLY and FYNNEI. The clonotype was recovered from a human donor with classical Hodgkin lymphoma. The sequencing here drew on peripheral blood mononuclear cells (PBMCs), taken before the fourth cycle of nivolumab. This sequence joins TRBV2 and TRBJ2-3; D unclear. The CDR3 DNA is TGTGCCAGCAGTTTTCCAGATACGCAGTATTTT. Its translation: CASSFPDTQYF.